The 27 T cell receptor beta chains in this list originate from one sample, sequenced in a study of response to subunit inactivated influenza vaccine. One entry per CDR3 protein results from TCRdb running MiXCR on the RT-PCR reads. There are approximately 250,000 distinct CDR3 sequences in the sample; 10% to 15% occur only once, and under 10% lies in the top ten. Sequenced here: non-naive T cells sorted from PBMCs, sampled around two weeks before vaccination. These receptors all come from a middle-aged man who received an inactivated influenza vaccine.

This clonotype appeared a few times. This sequence joins TRBV20-1 and TRBJ1-2; no reliable D call. The CDR3 runs 13 residues. CDR1 and CDR2 from the germline V gene are DFQATT and SNEGSKA (reference sequence). Trimming took 7 bases from V and 7 from J, leaving 19 bases between them. In nucleotides, the CDR3 is TGCAGTGGGGAGGATAGGTTATTGGGTGGCTACACCTTC. This encodes CSGEDRLLGGYTF.

In this sample, this clonotype turned up many times. The chain is built from TRBV7-2 and TRBJ2-1; D is possibly TRBD2 (6 bases). The V end was cut by 7 bases, the J end by 0 bases, with 10 bases between. The CDR3 length is 14 residues. The germline CDR1 and CDR2 sequences are SGHTA and FQGNSA. The CDR3 DNA sequence: TGTGCCAGCACCCACGGGAGCTCCTACAATGAGCAGTTCTTC. This encodes CASTHGSSYNEQFF.

This clonotype was seen more than once but under ten times. CDR3: CASRRDSQGHVNSPLHF. The DNA of the CDR3 is TGTGCCAGCAGGCGGGATTCGCAGGGGCACGTGAATTCACCCCTCCACTTT. This chain links TRBV6-1 with TRBJ1-6, with D tentatively TRBD1 (6 bases). With 6 bases removed from V and 7 bases from J, the gap between germline ends came to 22 bases. The CDR3 has 17 residues. CDR1 MNHNS and CDR2 SASEGT come from the germline V gene.

There are a few counts of this clonotype. The CDR3 DNA reads as TGTGCCTGGAGCCCTTTAACTAGCGGGAGCAGTTACAATGAGCAGTTCTTC. Amino acid sequence: CAWSPLTSGSSYNEQFF. This rearrangement joins TRBV30 to TRBJ2-1, with 11 bases fitting TRBD2. CDR3 length equals 17 residues. The J segment lost 4 bases and the V segment lost 3 bases, leaving 11 bases of the junction unmatched. CDR1 is GTSNPN and CDR2 is SVGIG in the germline V gene (reference sequence).

The chain has TRBV9 and TRBJ2-4, with 7 bases lining up with TRBD2. V gave up 7 bases and J gave up 8 bases; unmatched junction bases: 12. This CDR3 comprises 14 residues. Germline V gives CDR1 SGDLS, CDR2 YYNGEE. CDR3 amino acids: CASARGEGLYIQYF. In DNA, the CDR3 is TGTGCCAGCGCCCGCGGGGAGGGTCTATACATTCAGTACTTC.

This chain links TRBV21-1 with TRBJ2-5; the D segment call TRBD2 is taken from the table without a DNA check. TRBV21-1 is described as a pseudogene. CDR3 length: 16 amino acids. CDR3 amino acids: CASSKERLGGKETQYF. DNA of the CDR3: TGTGCCAGCAGCAAAGAAAGGCTCGGCGGGAAGGAGACCCAGTACTTC.

The chain joins TRBV7-2 to TRBJ2-2; D perhaps matches TRBD2 (6 bases). The CDR3 is 16 residues long. Germline CDR1 SGHTA, CDR2 FQGNSA. Trimming left V 1 base short and J 4 bases short, with 13 bases between. CDR3 loop: CASSLGVGGGTGELFF. CDR3 DNA sequence: TGTGCCAGCAGCTTAGGTGTCGGGGGTGGCACCGGGGAGCTGTTTTTT.

This clonotype showed up many times. The chain has TRBV6-2 or TRBV6-3 and TRBJ2-3, with D perhaps being TRBD1 or TRBD2 (6 bases each). The germline gives CDR1 MNHEY, CDR2 SVGEGT. CDR3 length: 13 amino acids. V was cut by 5 bases and J by 4 bases, with 10 bases left in between. The CDR3 coding sequence is TGTGCCAGCAGTAGAAGGGGGGCAGATACGCAGTATTTT. Residues: CASSRRGADTQYF.

This clonotype has at least ten counts. The genes are TRBV6-1 and TRBJ2-1, with 14 positions matching TRBD2. Per the germline V gene, CDR1 is MNHNS and CDR2 is SASEGT. The CDR3 sequence is 19 residues long. V shed 7 bases, J shed 0 bases, and the junction held 11 bases outside the gene matches. The CDR3 sequence: CASTITRLAGGPSYNEQFF. The CDR3 bases are TGTGCCAGCACCATTACTAGACTAGCGGGAGGGCCCTCCTACAATGAGCAGTTCTTC.

This clonotype was found a few times. This rearrangement joins TRBV29-1 to TRBJ2-1, with 12 positions matching TRBD2. From germline, CDR1 is SQVTM and CDR2 ANQGSEA. This CDR3 is 13 amino acids long. With V trimmed by 5 bases and J by 6 bases, 2 bases remained unmatched. In nucleotides, the CDR3 is TGCAGCGTTCGACTAGCGGGAGTCAATGAGCAGTTCTTC. Its protein is CSVRLAGVNEQFF.

This sequence joins TRBV20-1 and TRBJ1-6, with a weak D call TRBD1 (5 bases). The ends were cut back, 0 bases at V and 10 bases at J, with 19 bases in the middle. This CDR3 has 16 amino acids. Looked up from germline, CDR1 is DFQATT and CDR2 is SNEGSKA (reference sequence). Here the CDR3 reads CSAREGQKGSGSPLHF. DNA of the CDR3: TGCAGTGCTAGAGAGGGCCAAAAGGGGTCAGGCTCACCCCTCCACTTT.

The chain combines TRBV10-1 with TRBJ2-5; TRBD2 matches at 7 bases. Trimming at V came to 4 bases and at J to 2 bases, leaving 1 base not matched to a gene. The CDR3 sequence is 13 residues long. From germline, CDR1 is WNHNN and CDR2 SYGVQD (reference sequence). CDR3 loop: CASSGLAQETQYF. DNA for the CDR3: TGCGCCAGCAGTGGACTAGCACAAGAGACCCAGTACTTC.

This clonotype was counted many times. The chain has TRBV7-2 and TRBJ1-4; 8 bases match TRBD1. The CDR3 consists of 14 residues. With 6 bases clipped from V and 4 bases from J, the junction kept 4 bases outside the gene matches. Germline CDR1 is SGHTA and CDR2 is FQGNSA. CDR3 in amino acids: CASRTGGSNEKLFF. The CDR3 nucleotides read TGTGCCAGCAGAACAGGGGGAAGTAATGAAAAACTGTTTTTT.

In this sample, this clonotype turned up a few times. The rearrangement joins TRBV7-3 to TRBJ2-1; 10 positions agree with TRBD2. This CDR3 is built from 15 residues. The V and J ends lost 6 bases and 3 bases, in that order; junction bases with no gene match: 5. The V gene's germline CDR1 is SGHTA and CDR2 FQGTGA. CDR3 protein: CASRPGTSDYNEQFF. CDR3 nucleotides: TGTGCCAGCAGACCGGGGACTAGCGACTACAATGAGCAGTTCTTC. Full variable domain (missing parts from reference TRBV7-3 and TRBJ2-1): GAGVSQTPSNKVTEKGKYVELRCDPISGHTALYWYRQSLGQGPEFLIYFQGTGAADDSGLPNDRFFAVRPEGSVSTLKIQRTERGDSAVYLCASRPGTSDYNEQFFGPGTRLTVL.

V usage is TRBV5-4 and J usage is TRBJ2-7; maybe TRBD1 (6 bases). Germline V gene sequence: CDR1 SGHNT, CDR2 YYREEE (reference sequence). Deletions cut 4 bases from V and 3 bases from J, with 20 bases between. This CDR3 has 16 amino acids. The CDR3 nucleotides are TGTGCCAGCAGCCCGGGACCACAGGGCGACCTCTACGAGCAGTACTTC. This translates into CASSPGPQGDLYEQYF.

This clonotype appeared a few times. V usage is TRBV7-9 and J usage is TRBJ1-3; 8 positions agree with TRBD1. V dropped 5 bases and J dropped 8; count of bases not matched to a gene: 8. The germline V gene encodes CDR1 SEHNR and CDR2 FQNEAQ (reference sequence). The CDR3 has 14 amino acids. The CDR3 nucleotides read TGTGCCAGCAGCGCCCAACAGGGGGTTGACACCATATATTTT. It encodes CASSAQQGVDTIYF.

CDR3 coding DNA: TGTGCCAGCTCACCTTCACAGGGGAGCTCTGGGGCCAACGTCCTGACTTTC. It is translated as CASSPSQGSSGANVLTF. The chain links TRBV18 to TRBJ2-6; 7 bases fit TRBD1. Trimming took 3 bases from V and 0 from J; bases not matched to a gene: 5. This CDR3 spans 17 amino acids. CDR1 and CDR2 (germline): KGHSH, LQKENI.

This clonotype was picked up many times. This rearrangement joins TRBV6-2 or TRBV6-3 to TRBJ1-1; unclear D gene. Trimming cost V 2 bases and J 5 bases, with 9 bases left between them. Germline-derived CDR1 and CDR2 are MNHEY and SVGEGT. CDR3 length equals 13 residues. The CDR3 spells CASSYTGRTEAFF. CDR3 bases: TGTGCCAGCAGTTACACCGGACGAACTGAAGCTTTCTTT.

This clonotype was observed a handful of times. V gene TRBV5-6 combines with J gene TRBJ1-5; D perhaps matches TRBD1 (5 bases). With 1 base removed from V and 7 bases from J, the gap between germline ends came to 6 bases. The CDR3 has 12 residues. The germline V gene encodes CDR1 SGHDT and CDR2 YYEEEE. The CDR3 sequence is CASSLQGQPQHF. The CDR3 region has the DNA TGTGCCAGCAGCTTGCAGGGCCAGCCCCAGCATTTT.

This clonotype came up a few times. The rearrangement links TRBV12-3 or TRBV12-4 to TRBJ1-2; D may be TRBD1 (5 bases). This CDR3 comprises 14 residues. Trimming pared 6 bases from V and 2 bases from J, leaving 13 bases between. The CDR3 DNA sequence: TGTGCCAGCAGCCAGGGAGGGATAAACTATGGCTACACCTTC. Protein sequence: CASSQGGINYGYTF.

The rearrangement links TRBV5-4 to TRBJ2-6; D unclear. Deletions cut 4 bases from V and 0 bases from J, with 11 bases between. Per the germline V gene, CDR1 is SGHNT and CDR2 is YYREEE (reference sequence). The CDR3 spans 16 residues. CDR3 sequence (DNA): TGTGCCAGCAGCGTCGATTTAAGCTCTGGGGCCAACGTCCTGACTTTC. Translation gives CASSVDLSSGANVLTF. Full variable domain (rest looked up from reference TRBV5-4 and TRBJ2-6): ETGVTQSPTHLIKTRGQQVTLRCSSQSGHNTVSWYQQALGQGPQFIFQYYREEENGRGNFPPRFSGLQFPNYSSELNVNALELDDSALYLCASSVDLSSGANVLTFGAGSRLTVL.

This chain connects TRBV6-5 to TRBJ1-1; the D gene is possibly TRBD1 (6 bases). The CDR3 length is 14 residues. V was shortened by 0 bases and J by 3 bases, with 8 bases between the two germline ends. Germline CDR1 and CDR2: MNHEY and SVGAGI. This CDR3 reads CASSYSGADTEAFF. In nucleotides, the CDR3 is TGTGCCAGCAGTTACTCGGGGGCAGACACTGAAGCTTTCTTT.

This chain connects TRBV28 to TRBJ2-7; maybe TRBD1 (5 bases). The CDR3 sequence is 12 residues long. Per germline, CDR1 MDHEN and CDR2 SYDVKM. The germline V and J ends were trimmed by 8 bases and 4 bases, with 12 bases remaining between them. This CDR3 is CASGVRGYEQYF. The DNA for the CDR3 is TGTGCCAGCGGGGTAAGGGGTTACGAGCAGTACTTC. The variable domain in full, with the rest retrieved from reference TRBV28 and TRBJ2-7, is DVKVTQSSRYLVKRTGEKVFLECVQDMDHENMFWYRQDPGLGLRLIYFSYDVKMKEKGDIPEGYSVSREKKERFSLILESASTNQTSMYLCASGVRGYEQYFGPGTRLTVT.

The rearrangement links TRBV5-1 to TRBJ2-7; TRBD1 matches 7 bases. Per germline, CDR1 SGHRS and CDR2 YFSETQ. J lost 7 bases, V lost 0 bases, and 13 bases had no gene match. CDR3 length equals 16 residues. The chain's CDR3 is CASSLGGTDTSGEQYF. As DNA, the CDR3 is TGCGCCAGCAGCTTGGGAGGGACAGATACGTCGGGAGAGCAGTACTTC. The entire variable domain, with the rest obtained from reference TRBV5-1 and TRBJ2-7, is as follows: KAGVTQTPRYLIKTRGQQVTLSCSPISGHRSVSWYQQTPGQGLQFLFEYFSETQRNKGNFPGRFSGRQFSNSRSEMNVSTLELGDSALYLCASSLGGTDTSGEQYFGPGTRLTVT.

The chain has TRBV7-2 and TRBJ2-5; D not resolved. The germline gives CDR1 SGHTA, CDR2 FQGNSA. This CDR3 is built from 12 residues. V was clipped by 5 bases and J by 6 bases, with 10 bases between them. The CDR3 DNA follows: TGTGCCAGCAGCGAGACCCCGAAGACCCAGTACTTC. Its protein product is CASSETPKTQYF.

This clonotype appeared many times. This chain uses TRBV9 with TRBJ2-1; 7 bases fit TRBD1. In germline, CDR1 is SGDLS, CDR2 YYNGEE. The length of the CDR3 is 15 residues. After removal of 0 bases from V and 6 bases from J, the junction contained 6 bases not matched to a gene. CDR3 nucleotides: TGTGCCAGCAGCGTAGGGACAGGCAGCGGCAATGAGCAGTTCTTC. Its protein product is CASSVGTGSGNEQFF.

There are many counts of this clonotype. The chain combines TRBV2 with TRBJ2-3; tentatively, D is TRBD1 (5 bases). Trimming removed 3 bases at V and 4 bases at J, with 14 bases between. CDR3 length equals 15 residues. CDR1 is SNHLY and CDR2 is FYNNEI in the germline V gene. The CDR3 spells CASSEGQGKADTQYF. CDR3 coding DNA: TGTGCCAGCAGTGAGGGTCAGGGCAAGGCAGATACGCAGTATTTT.